This entry lists 16 T cell receptor beta chains sequenced from one sample in a study of monozygotic twins with inflammatory bowel disease (dated by TCRdb to the late 2010s). Receptors were amplified or captured by 5' RACE. TCRdb lists the instrument as Illumina HiSeq 2500. Each entry corresponds to one CDR3 protein sequence from reads that TCRdb reprocessed, and DNA is not given. The table held for this sample gives around 200,000 distinct CDR3 sequences. Approximately 1.6% of the sample goes to the ten largest clones. Specimen: blood. These receptors were obtained from a human donor with ulcerative colitis or Crohn's disease, or a healthy co-twin of an affected twin (not recorded which).

The chain carries TRBV7-9 and TRBJ2-7; TCRdb reports TRBD1, a call that lacks DNA to check it against. Per the germline V gene, CDR1 is SEHNR and CDR2 is FQNEAQ (reference sequence). This CDR3 has 12 residues. The CDR3 here is CASSQGAREQYF.

The chain links TRBV18 to TRBJ2-1; with no DNA, the TCRdb D assignment of TRBD1 cannot be verified. The CDR3 runs 17 residues. CDR1 and CDR2 from the germline V gene are KGHSH and LQKENI. The CDR3 loop is CASSPFSGVPSYNEQFF.

J is TRBJ2-5 and V is TRBV9; TCRdb reports TRBD2, a call that lacks DNA to check it against. CDR1 is SGDLS and CDR2 is YYNGEE in the germline V gene. This CDR3 is 16 amino acids long. CDR3 in amino acids: CASSAHLAGVQETQYF.

The chain is built from TRBV5-1 and TRBJ2-7; TCRdb's D gene call, TRBD1, goes unchecked for lack of DNA. The CDR3 length is 13 residues. Germline-derived CDR1 and CDR2 are SGHRS and YFSETQ. CDR3 protein: CASSPGTAYEQYF. Full variable domain (missing parts from reference TRBV5-1 and TRBJ2-7): KAGVTQTPRYLIKTRGQQVTLSCSPISGHRSVSWYQQTPGQGLQFLFEYFSETQRNKGNFPGRFSGRQFSNSRSEMNVSTLELGDSALYLCASSPGTAYEQYFGPGTRLTVT.

The chain employs TRBV5-5 and TRBJ2-2; the D gene TCRdb calls, TRBD1, cannot be checked with no DNA. The CDR3 is made up of 13 amino acids. Germline values: CDR1 SGHKS, CDR2 YYEKEE (reference sequence). CDR3 amino acids: CASSRGTGGELFF. The whole variable domain, filled in from reference TRBV5-5 and TRBJ2-2, reads DAGVTQSPTHLIKTRGQQVTLRCSPISGHKSVSWYQQVLGQGPQFIFQYYEKEERGRGNFPDRFSARQFPNYSSELNVNALLLGDSALYLCASSRGTGGELFFGEGSRLTVL.

The chain combines TRBV5-1 with TRBJ2-7; TCRdb selects TRBD1, and the lack of DNA leaves this call unchecked. Germline V CDR1 and CDR2: SGHRS, YFSETQ. This CDR3 is 16 amino acids long. The CDR3 sequence: CASTPFGQGASYEQYF.

The V gene is TRBV10-1, the J gene TRBJ2-3; TCRdb picks TRBD1, but there is no DNA to check that call. Germline CDR1 WNHNN, CDR2 SYGVQD (reference sequence). The CDR3 is 13 residues long. CDR3 residues: CASNRQSTDTQYF.

The chain joins TRBV4-1 to TRBJ2-5. Germline CDR1 MGHRA, CDR2 YSYEKL. CDR3 length equals 14 residues. Here the CDR3 reads CASSQGGSLETQYF.

The V call is TRBV7-6, the J call TRBJ2-5. CDR1 SGHVS and CDR2 FNYEAQ come from the germline V gene. This CDR3 is built from 13 residues. The CDR3 sequence is CASSSLSSATQYF.

The V and J genes are TRBV5-1 and TRBJ1-6; TCRdb's assignment of TRBD1 cannot be checked, as there is no DNA. Germline V lookup: CDR1 SGHRS, CDR2 YFSETQ. The CDR3 runs to 14 residues. This chain's CDR3 is CASSLWTGDSPLHF.

This chain uses TRBV6-5 with TRBJ2-5; absent DNA, TCRdb's TRBD2 call cannot be checked. From germline, CDR1 is MNHEY and CDR2 SVGAGI. The CDR3 runs to 12 residues. CDR3 region: CASRGIQETQYF.

J is TRBJ1-2 and V is TRBV5-1; there is no DNA to check the TCRdb D call of TRBD1. CDR1 and CDR2 (germline): SGHRS, YFSETQ. CDR3 length equals 12 residues. The CDR3 sequence: CSELTGMDGYTF.

This chain uses TRBV20-1 with TRBJ2-7; TCRdb selects TRBD2, and the lack of DNA leaves this call unchecked. Looked up from germline, CDR1 is DFQATT and CDR2 is SNEGSKA (reference sequence). CDR3 length: 14 residues. This chain's CDR3 is CSAPRLAGSYEQYF.

The chain employs TRBV7-9 and TRBJ1-6. This CDR3 region has 15 residues. Germline lookup yields CDR1 SEHNR and CDR2 FQNEAQ (reference sequence). The CDR3 here is CASSPRWQSNSPLHF.

The chain couples TRBV25-1 to TRBJ1-4; TCRdb returns TRBD1, unconfirmable since there is no DNA. The CDR3 extends over 14 amino acids. The germline V gene has CDR1 MGHDK and CDR2 SYGVNS. The CDR3 sequence is CASRATGSREKLFF.

The chain couples TRBV9 to TRBJ1-6. CDR3 size: 15 residues. Germline CDR1 reads SGDLS; CDR2 reads YYNGEE. CDR3 residues: CASSVDSSYNSPLHF. Variable domain in full (rest from reference TRBV9 and TRBJ1-6): DSGVTQTPKHLITATGQRVTLRCSPRSGDLSVYWYQQSLDQGLQFLIQYYNGEERAKGNILERFSAQQFPDLHSELNLSSLELGDSALYFCASSVDSSYNSPLHFGNGTRLTVT.